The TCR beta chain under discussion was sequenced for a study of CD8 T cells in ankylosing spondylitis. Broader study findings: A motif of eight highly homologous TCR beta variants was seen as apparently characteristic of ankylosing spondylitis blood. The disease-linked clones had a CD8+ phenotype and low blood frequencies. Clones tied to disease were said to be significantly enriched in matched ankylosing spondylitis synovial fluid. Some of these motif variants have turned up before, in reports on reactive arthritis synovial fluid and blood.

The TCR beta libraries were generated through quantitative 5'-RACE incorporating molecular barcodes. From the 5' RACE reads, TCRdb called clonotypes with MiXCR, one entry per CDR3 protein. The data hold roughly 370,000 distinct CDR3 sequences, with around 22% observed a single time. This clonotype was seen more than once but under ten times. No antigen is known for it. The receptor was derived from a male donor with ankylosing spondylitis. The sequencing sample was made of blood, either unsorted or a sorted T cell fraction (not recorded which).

The CDR3 here is CASSLSGSLAGELFF. The DNA for the CDR3 is TGTGCCAGCAGCTTATCGGGCTCTCTAGCCGGGGAGCTGTTTTTT. The chain recombines TRBV11-2 with TRBJ2-2; D remains ambiguous. The CDR3 spans 15 residues. V lost 2 bases and J lost 6, with 13 bases in between. In germline, CDR1 is SGHAT, CDR2 FQNNGV.